This TCR beta chain was observed in a study of cytomegalovirus exposure and HLA in healthy donors. Overall study results and limits: Most TCR sequences were uncommon, yet certain public TCRs appeared in many donors.

Separate from the 666-subject first cohort, the roughly 120-subject validation cohort was the one that the donors belonged to. Worth noting for this clone: As yet, its antigen is unknown. Sequence at one end of the junction differs from germline and may be a read error.

CDR3 size: 13 residues. Germline CDR1 reads SGHDN; CDR2 reads FVKESK. Sequencing used immunoSEQ multiplex PCR; TCRdb keeps in-frame clones, though not all of them. Here the sample spans 100,000 or so clones, roughly 85% being singletons. Input material: PBMCs. J is TRBJ2-3 and V is TRBV14, with D unresolved. The origin of this receptor is a woman aged 30 to 39 in good health and CMV-seronegative. The chain's CDR3 is CASSKDLTDTQYF. CDR3 bases: TGTGCCAGCAGCAAAGACCTCACAGATACGCAGTATTTT.